These 10 T cell receptor beta chains originate from one sample sequenced in a study of blood T cells in healthy people across ages. A sample-barcoded 5' primer and a J-beta primer mix were used in a second PCR of roughly 6 to 12 cycles. Each CDR3 protein gets one entry after TCRdb re-called the 5' RACE reads with MiXCR. The sample contains over 450,000 distinct CDR3 sequences, approximately 25% of which appear only once. This same sample was also taken into another study, of T cells of mothers and their children.

Sequencing was carried out using blood. The receptors come from a boy aged 5 to 17 in good health.

To note about this clonotype: Lacking the conserved final phenylalanine or tryptophan, this CDR3 likely reflects a read error. The chain is built from TRBV20-1 and TRBJ2-5; D uncertain. V dropped 6 bases and J dropped 2 bases, with 16 bases sitting between them. The CDR3 spans 14 residues. Looked up from germline, CDR1 is DFQATT and CDR2 is SNEGSKA (reference sequence). Written as DNA, the CDR3 is TGCAGTGCCCGTACAGCTGGCCCGCAAGAGACCCAGTACTCC. It is translated as CSARTAGPQETQYS.

On this clonotype: A single base separates this from a much larger clone, so it may be a read error. This chain joins TRBV29-1 and TRBJ2-7; a possible D gene is TRBD1 (6 bases). The CDR3 has 14 amino acids. Germline CDR1 is SQVTM and CDR2 is ANQGSEA. CDR3 loop: CSVEVWGRANELYF. DNA for the CDR3: TGCAGCGTTGAGGTCTGGGGGCGAGCAAACGAGCTGTACTTC.

The count of this clonotype is one. The V call is TRBV25-1, the J call TRBJ2-5; unclear D gene. Germline CDR1 and CDR2: MGHDK and SYGVNS. CDR3 length: 16 residues. V lost 3 bases and J 3 bases, leaving 17 bases between the germline ends. The CDR3 nucleotides are TGTGCCAGCAGTGATGATCCAGGCGCAAGAGAAGAGACCCAGTACTTC. Translation gives CASSDDPGAREETQYF.

This clonotype has just a few counts. This rearrangement joins TRBV15 to TRBJ1-1; D gene unclear. This CDR3 is 14 amino acids long. Trimming cost V 2 bases and J 0 bases, with 7 bases left between them. CDR1 and CDR2 (germline): LNHNV, YYDKDF (reference sequence). The CDR3 reads CATSRFDMNTEAFF. DNA for the CDR3: TGTGCCACCAGCAGATTCGACATGAACACTGAAGCTTTCTTT.

The CDR3 here is CASSLSSGGIKTQYF. CDR3 DNA sequence: TGTGCCAGCAGTTTATCTAGCGGGGGAATAAAGACCCAGTACTTC. The chain links TRBV27 to TRBJ2-5, with TRBD2 identical over 9 bases. The CDR3 length is 15 residues. Germline V gene data show CDR1 as MNHEY and CDR2 as SMNVEV (reference sequence). J lost 6 bases, V lost 0 bases, and 5 bases had no gene match.

This clonotype was found a few times. The gene calls are TRBV7-2 and TRBJ1-6, with 7 bases that match TRBD1. CDR3 length: 15 amino acids. CDR1 and CDR2 (germline): SGHTA, FQGNSA. Unmatched junction bases numbered 6, after V lost 3 bases and J lost 7 bases. CDR3 region: CASSFQGVGNSPLHF. The CDR3 DNA follows: TGTGCCAGCAGCTTTCAGGGGGTGGGGAATTCACCCCTCCACTTT.

The chain couples TRBV19 to TRBJ2-3; D remains ambiguous. Germline CDR1 is LNHDA and CDR2 is SQIVND (reference sequence). The CDR3 runs to 11 residues. V gave up 3 bases and J gave up 6 bases, with 4 bases separating them. In DNA, the CDR3 is TGTGCCAGTAGTATCTTGGATACGCAGTATTTT. Translating gives CASSILDTQYF.

This clonotype has just a few counts. V gene TRBV12-3 or TRBV12-4 combines with J gene TRBJ2-3; the D gene is possibly TRBD2 (5 bases). V was pared by 8 bases and J by 10 bases, with 16 bases between. The CDR3 runs to 12 residues. The CDR3 protein is CASGLLGLAQYF. CDR3 sequence (DNA): TGTGCCAGCGGATTACTAGGTTTAGCGCAGTATTTT.

This clonotype was detected many times. The chain joins TRBV7-2 to TRBJ2-5; possibly TRBD1 for D (5 bases). Trimming cost V 1 base and J 1 base, with 10 bases left between them. Germline CDR1 and CDR2: SGHTA and FQGNSA. The CDR3 is 15 amino acids. The CDR3 spells CASSLVVRVQETQYF. The CDR3 DNA follows: TGTGCCAGCAGCTTAGTTGTCAGGGTCCAAGAGACCCAGTACTTC.

The chain combines TRBV7-9 with TRBJ2-7, with 8 bases fitting TRBD2. Trimming removed 6 bases from V and 6 bases from J; junction bases left unmatched: 13. CDR1 is SEHNR and CDR2 is FQNEAQ in the germline V gene (reference sequence). CDR3 size: 15 residues. The CDR3 loop is CASSTSGLGESEQYF. CDR3 in DNA: TGTGCCAGCAGTACATCGGGACTAGGGGAGTCCGAGCAGTACTTC.